The 5 T cell receptor beta chains reported below all come from one sample, sequenced in a study of blood T cells in healthy people across ages. With a J-beta primer mix and a sample-barcoded 5' primer, a second PCR ran about 7 to 12 cycles. TCRdb used MiXCR to reprocess the 5' RACE reads, holding one entry per CDR3 protein. The sample records fewer than 800,000 distinct CDR3 sequences, more than 20% being singletons. The specimen was blood. These receptors originate from a man in his 70s in good health.

This clonotype was recorded only once. This chain uses TRBV20-1 with TRBJ2-7; TRBD1 is a possible D gene (6 bases). The J call may be mistaken, given a closer DNA end match to TRBJ2-5. Per the germline V gene, CDR1 is DFQATT and CDR2 is SNEGSKA (reference sequence). The CDR3 spans 13 residues. The CDR3 is CSESLRGEETQYF. CDR3 coding DNA: TGCAGTGAGTCTCTCAGGGGAGAAGAGACCCAGTACTTC.

The CDR3 bases are TGTGCCAGCAGTGAAGCGACAGGGGGCGGTGAAAAACTGTTTTTT. It is translated as CASSEATGGGEKLFF. This sequence joins TRBV2 and TRBJ1-4; 10 bases agree with TRBD1. This CDR3 has 15 amino acids. V shed 0 bases and J 7 bases; nucleotides not matched to a gene: 2. Per germline, CDR1 SNHLY and CDR2 FYNNEI.

This chain connects TRBV4-3 to TRBJ2-5, with 9 bases matching TRBD1. The CDR3 has 15 amino acids. The J segment lost 5 bases and the V segment lost 2 bases, leaving 6 bases of the junction unmatched. Germline V gene data show CDR1 as LGHNA and CDR2 as YSLEER. This CDR3 is CASSQTGQGFETQYF. The CDR3 DNA reads TGCGCCAGCAGCCAAACGGGACAGGGATTCGAGACCCAGTACTTC.

The CDR3 nucleotides read TGCGCCAGCAGCCAAACGGGCATCCAAGAGACCCAGTACTTC. Amino acid sequence: CASSQTGIQETQYF. The chain employs TRBV4-1 and TRBJ2-5; no firm D call. Trimming removed 2 bases at V and 1 base at J, with 8 bases between. Germline V gives CDR1 MGHRA, CDR2 YSYEKL. The CDR3 contains 14 residues.

This clonotype showed up many times. V usage is TRBV25-1 and J usage is TRBJ2-3; no definite D call. This CDR3 comprises 13 residues. CDR1 is MGHDK, CDR2 SYGVNS, per germline. V dropped 2 bases and J dropped 2 bases, with 5 bases sitting between them. This CDR3 is CASSEAPTDTQYF. The DNA for the CDR3 is TGTGCCAGCAGTGAAGCCCCCACAGATACGCAGTATTTT.